The rows below give T cell receptor beta chains drawn from one sample of a study of T-cell memory formation after mild COVID-19. TCRdb fed the 5' RACE reads into MiXCR, producing one record per CDR3 protein. This sample has hundreds of thousands of distinct CDR3 sequences, with roughly a sixth found just once. The sequencing input was PBMCs or a T cell subset sorted from them (not recorded which). All receptors derive from a man between 18 and 35 years old who had mild COVID-19 (a few samples of this study predate the infection). Cell type and time point are not known. Both conserved end residues are part of each CDR3. Fields, in order: J gene, D gene, V gene, clone size, CDR3 protein, CDR3 DNA. A D gene is named only where the DNA matches it firmly. Expanded clones are given a class, and other clones once, few, many or no size at all.

TRBJ1-2	-	TRBV7-2	many	CASSPRGNYGYTF	TGTGCCAGCAGCCCCAGGGGCAACTATGGCTACACCTTC
TRBJ2-6	-	TRBV9	-	CASSVDPSAANVLTF	TGTGCCAGCAGCGTAGATCCATCTGCGGCCAACGTCCTGACTTTC
TRBJ2-4	-	TRBV5-1	many	CASSSTQRTGGNIQYF	TGCGCCAGCAGCTCAACCCAAAGGACAGGAGGGAACATTCAGTACTTC
TRBJ2-1	TRBD2	TRBV6-2/TRBV6-3	many	CASSYSPGTSGSYNEQFF	TGTGCCAGCAGTTACTCTCCCGGGACTAGCGGCTCCTACAATGAGCAGTTCTTC
TRBJ2-7	TRBD2	TRBV20-1	-	CSAPPLRGTPYEQYF	TGCAGTGCCCCTCCGCTGCGGGGGACCCCCTACGAGCAGTACTTC
TRBJ2-5	-	TRBV7-9	-	CASSFNGGGETQYF	TGTGCCAGCAGCTTTAATGGTGGAGGGGAGACCCAGTACTTC
TRBJ1-1	TRBD1	TRBV5-4	few	CASSFRGTDEAFF	TGTGCCAGCAGCTTCCGCGGGACAGACGAAGCTTTCTTT
TRBJ2-2	-	TRBV7-9	-	CASGKRASNTGELFF	TGTGCCAGCGGGAAACGGGCAAGTAACACCGGGGAGCTGTTTTTT
TRBJ1-4	-	TRBV21-1	-	CASSKWQEKLFF	TGTGCCAGCAGCAAATGGCAAGAAAAACTGTTTTTT
TRBJ1-1	-	TRBV9	-	CASSKSGGNTEAFF	TGTGCCAGCAGCAAGTCAGGCGGGAACACTGAAGCTTTCTTT
TRBJ2-2	-	TRBV5-1	-	CASSPTPPGSNTGELFF	TGCGCCAGCAGCCCGACGCCCCCGGGTTCGAACACCGGGGAGCTGTTTTTT
TRBJ1-1	-	TRBV9	many	CASSPGRGEADTEAFF	TGTGCCAGCAGCCCCGGCCGGGGGGAGGCGGACACTGAAGCTTTCTTT
TRBJ1-1	-	TRBV5-1	-	CASSSRGTNTEAFF	TGCGCCAGCAGCTCGCGCGGGACCAACACTGAAGCTTTCTTT
TRBJ2-2	-	TRBV11-2	few	CASSPIQGNTGELFF	TGTGCCAGCAGCCCGATACAGGGGAACACCGGGGAGCTGTTTTTT
TRBJ1-2	TRBD1	TRBV3-1	few	CASSQGQGDGYTF	TGTGCCAGCAGCCAAGGACAGGGGGATGGCTACACCTTC
TRBJ2-1	-	TRBV6-2/TRBV6-3	many	CASSLDPNEQFF	TGTGCCAGCAGTCTCGATCCAAATGAGCAGTTCTTC
TRBJ2-5	TRBD2	TRBV5-1	-	CASSSTSGGHQETQYF	TGCGCCAGCAGCTCCACTAGCGGGGGGCACCAAGAGACCCAGTACTTC
TRBJ2-5	-	TRBV5-5	few	CASSLDIQETQYF	TGTGCCAGCAGCCTGGACATCCAAGAGACCCAGTACTTC
TRBJ1-1	-	TRBV3-1	once	CASSQAWDATGTEAFF	TGTGCCAGCAGCCAAGCGTGGGACGCGACGGGCACTGAAGCTTTCTTT
TRBJ2-5	-	TRBV7-2	-	CASSLEGQSETQYF	TGTGCCAGCAGCTTAGAGGGGCAGTCGGAGACCCAGTACTTC
TRBJ2-3	TRBD1	TRBV7-9	few	CASSTGTDLSTDTQYF	TGTGCCAGCAGCACCGGGACAGATCTGAGCACAGATACGCAGTATTTT
TRBJ2-3	-	TRBV3-1	few	CASSLDPRLTDTQYF	TGTGCCAGCAGCCTCGACCCAAGACTCACAGATACGCAGTATTTT
TRBJ1-2	-	TRBV7-2	few	CASSLERTYGYTF	TGTGCCAGCAGCCTCGAGCGGACCTATGGCTACACCTTC
TRBJ2-1	-	TRBV5-1	few	CASSIDSGEQFF	TGCGCCAGCAGCATAGACAGTGGTGAGCAGTTCTTC
TRBJ2-3	-	TRBV27	-	CASSPPPGDEQYF	TGTGCCAGCAGTCCCCCTCCGGGGGATGAGCAGTATTTT
TRBJ2-5	-	TRBV7-2	-	CASSLGGFEETQYF	TGTGCCAGCAGCTTAGGTGGGTTCGAGGAGACCCAGTACTTC
TRBJ2-1	TRBD2	TRBV6-5	few	CASSFGTSGHNEQFF	TGTGCCAGCAGTTTTGGGACTAGCGGACACAATGAGCAGTTCTTC
TRBJ1-2	-	TRBV12-3/TRBV12-4	-	CASSSNAFTGQHGYTF	TGTGCCAGCAGTTCTAACGCTTTTACAGGACAGCACGGCTACACCTTC
TRBJ1-2	TRBD1	TRBV6-1	-	CASITPGQGADYGYTF	TGTGCCAGTATTACCCCGGGACAGGGGGCAGACTATGGCTACACCTTC
TRBJ1-6	-	TRBV6-6	few	CASSPSVSGNSPLHF	TGTGCCAGCAGCCCCTCCGTTTCAGGGAATTCACCCCTCCACTTT
TRBJ2-4	-	TRBV6-2/TRBV6-3	-	CASSYWGGSNIQYF	TGTGCCAGCAGTTATTGGGGCGGGTCTAACATTCAGTACTTC
TRBJ1-1	-	TRBV4-1	few	CASSREALLKNTEAFF	TGCGCCAGCAGCCGAGAGGCCCTCCTAAAGAACACTGAAGCTTTCTTT
TRBJ2-1	-	TRBV18	-	CASSPTDTYNEQFF	TGTGCCAGCTCACCTACGGACACCTACAATGAGCAGTTCTTC
TRBJ1-1	-	TRBV3-2	-	CASSGGERVAFF	TGTGCCAGCAGCGGCGGGGAAAGGGTAGCTTTCTTT
TRBJ2-1	TRBD2	TRBV6-4	-	CASSATSGGLNEQFF	TGTGCCAGCAGTGCCACTAGCGGGGGTTTAAATGAGCAGTTCTTC
TRBJ2-5	-	TRBV4-3	-	CASSQHTQPGAAETQYF	TGCGCCAGCAGCCAGCACACCCAACCAGGGGCAGCGGAGACCCAGTACTTC
TRBJ2-4	-	TRBV12-3/TRBV12-4	-	CASRTGINIQYF	TGTGCCAGTCGCACGGGAATAAACATTCAGTACTTC
TRBJ2-7	-	TRBV20-1	few	CSASQEQGEQYF	TGCAGTGCTAGTCAGGAACAGGGAGAGCAGTACTTC
TRBJ1-3	TRBD1	TRBV5-1	many	CASSLAQGAGNTIYF	TGCGCCAGCAGCTTGGCACAGGGGGCTGGAAACACCATATATTTT
TRBJ2-3	-	TRBV5-1	-	CASSLMGLGTDTQYF	TGCGCCAGCAGCTTGATGGGGCTCGGCACAGATACGCAGTATTTT
TRBJ2-3	TRBD2	TRBV13	few	CASSLELAGNLRNF	TGTGCCAGCAGCTTAGAGCTAGCGGGGAACCTAAGGAATTTT
TRBJ1-1	-	TRBV20-1	-	CSALQGNTEAFF	TGCAGTGCCCTACAGGGGAACACTGAAGCTTTCTTT
TRBJ2-1	TRBD2	TRBV6-5	few	CASTRVTGGPNEQFF	TGTGCCAGCACCCGAGTGACGGGGGGGCCCAATGAGCAGTTCTTC
TRBJ2-3	TRBD1	TRBV6-5	-	CASRRQGATDTQYF	TGTGCCAGCAGGAGACAGGGGGCCACAGATACGCAGTATTTT
TRBJ2-2	-	TRBV20-1	once	CSAFPGPNTGEMFF	TGCAGTGCTTTCCCCGGGCCCAACACCGGGGAGATGTTTTTT
TRBJ2-7	-	TRBV5-1	-	CASSPLADRTYEQYF	TGCGCCAGCAGCCCCCTCGCCGACAGGACCTACGAGCAGTACTTC
TRBJ2-1	TRBD2	TRBV5-5	few	CASRLRAGGNEQFF	TGTGCCAGCAGACTGCGAGCGGGGGGTAATGAGCAGTTCTTC
TRBJ2-2	-	TRBV6-1	few	CASSRTGNTGELFF	TGTGCCAGCAGCCGGACGGGGAACACCGGGGAGCTGTTTTTT
TRBJ2-2	TRBD1	TRBV20-1	-	CSARRQGATANTGELFF	TGCAGTGCTAGACGCCAGGGGGCTACGGCGAACACCGGGGAGCTGTTTTTT
TRBJ2-4	TRBD2	TRBV6-2/TRBV6-3	-	CASSSLAGAGGIQYF	TGTGCCAGCAGCTCCTTAGCGGGGGCCGGGGGCATTCAGTACTTC
TRBJ2-5	-	TRBV28	-	CASTANQETQYF	TGTGCCAGCACAGCGAACCAAGAGACCCAGTACTTC
TRBJ2-3	-	TRBV7-2	-	CASRAGQKGDTQYF	TGTGCCAGCAGAGCCGGACAGAAAGGAGATACGCAGTATTTT
TRBJ1-4	-	TRBV4-1	few	CASRPGRAEKLFF	TGCGCCAGCAGACCCGGGAGGGCGGAAAAACTGTTTTTT
TRBJ2-5	TRBD1	TRBV7-8	-	CASSLPQGAETQYF	TGTGCCAGCAGCCTGCCACAGGGGGCCGAGACCCAGTACTTC
TRBJ2-3	TRBD2	TRBV4-1	many	CASSQDYTSGNTDTQYF	TGCGCCAGCAGCCAAGATTATACTAGCGGGAACACAGATACGCAGTATTTT
TRBJ1-2	-	TRBV10-3	few	CAISEFRTENGYTF	TGTGCCATCAGTGAGTTTAGGACAGAAAATGGCTACACCTTC
TRBJ2-1	TRBD2	TRBV7-8	few	CASSSPAGGYNEQFF	TGTGCCAGCAGCTCGCCCGCGGGGGGCTACAATGAGCAGTTCTTC
TRBJ2-7	-	TRBV20-1	few	CSAGAPHEQYF	TGCAGTGCTGGGGCACCCCACGAGCAGTACTTC
TRBJ1-4	-	TRBV27	few	CAAGGKREKLFF	TGTGCCGCCGGGGGGAAGAGGGAAAAACTGTTTTTT